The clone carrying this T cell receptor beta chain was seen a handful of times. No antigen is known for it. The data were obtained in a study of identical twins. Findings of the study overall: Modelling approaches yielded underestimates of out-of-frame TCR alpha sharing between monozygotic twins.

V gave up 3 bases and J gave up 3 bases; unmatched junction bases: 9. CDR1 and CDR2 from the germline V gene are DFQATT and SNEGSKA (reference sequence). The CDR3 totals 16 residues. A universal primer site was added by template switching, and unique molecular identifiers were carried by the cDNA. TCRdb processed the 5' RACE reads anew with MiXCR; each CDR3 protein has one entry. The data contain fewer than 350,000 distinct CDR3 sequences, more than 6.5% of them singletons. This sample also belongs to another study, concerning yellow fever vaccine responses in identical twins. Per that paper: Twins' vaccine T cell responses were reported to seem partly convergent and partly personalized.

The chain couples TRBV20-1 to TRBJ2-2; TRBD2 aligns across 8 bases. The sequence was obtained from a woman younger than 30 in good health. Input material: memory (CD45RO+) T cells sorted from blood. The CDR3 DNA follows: TGCAGTGCTAGCTCGCTTGACGGGAGGGACACCGGGGAGCTGTTTTTT. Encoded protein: CSASSLDGRDTGELFF.